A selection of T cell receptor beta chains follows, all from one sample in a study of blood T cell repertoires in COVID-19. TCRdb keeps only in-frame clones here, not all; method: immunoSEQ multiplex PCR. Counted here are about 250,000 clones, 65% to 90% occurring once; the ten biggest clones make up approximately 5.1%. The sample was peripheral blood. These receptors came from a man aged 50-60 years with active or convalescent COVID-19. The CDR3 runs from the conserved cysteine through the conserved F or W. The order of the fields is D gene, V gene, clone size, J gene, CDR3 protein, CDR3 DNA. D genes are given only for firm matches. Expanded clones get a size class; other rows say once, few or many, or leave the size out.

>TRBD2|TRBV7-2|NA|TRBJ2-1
CASSSRESYNEQFF
TGTGCCAGCAGCTCGCGGGAGTCGTACAATGAGCAGTTCTTC
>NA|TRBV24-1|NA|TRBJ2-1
CATSVRDSYNEQFF
TGTGCCACCAGTGTGCGGGACAGCTACAATGAGCAGTTCTTC
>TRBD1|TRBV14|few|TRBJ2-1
CASSRTGVREQFF
TGTGCCAGCAGCCGCACAGGGGTGAGGGAGCAGTTCTTC
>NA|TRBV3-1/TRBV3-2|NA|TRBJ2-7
CASKRGGTSYEQYF
TGTGCCAGCAAACGGGGCGGGACCTCCTACGAGCAGTACTTC
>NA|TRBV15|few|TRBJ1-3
CATTTGPGDTIYF
TGTGCCACTACTACAGGGCCCGGGGACACCATATATTTT
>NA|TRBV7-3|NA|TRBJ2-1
CASSLWGDSPNEQFF
TGTGCCAGCAGCTTATGGGGGGATAGTCCTAATGAGCAGTTCTTC
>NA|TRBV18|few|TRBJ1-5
CASSEAAGANQPQHF
TGTGCCAGCTCAGAGGCAGCTGGGGCCAATCAGCCCCAGCATTTT
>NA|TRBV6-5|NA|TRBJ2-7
CASSPAQGVPYEQYF
TGTGCCAGCAGCCCCGCGCAGGGCGTCCCCTACGAGCAGTACTTC
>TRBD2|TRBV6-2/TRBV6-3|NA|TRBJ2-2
CASSRSGTNTGELFF
TGTGCCAGCAGTCGTAGCGGGACGAACACCGGGGAGCTGTTTTTT
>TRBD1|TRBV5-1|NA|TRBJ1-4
CASSLAQGGLKEKLFF
TGCGCCAGCAGCTTGGCCCAGGGGGGTCTGAAAGAAAAACTGTTTTTT
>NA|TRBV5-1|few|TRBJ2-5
CASSLAGNGGETQYF
TGCGCCAGCAGCTTGGCCGGAAATGGGGGGGAGACCCAGTACTTC
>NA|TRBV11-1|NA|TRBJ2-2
CASSLGWSGTGELFF
TGTGCCAGCAGCTTAGGCTGGTCGGGCACCGGGGAGCTGTTTTTT
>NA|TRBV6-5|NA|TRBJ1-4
CASIRSGNEKLFF
TGTGCCAGCATAAGATCCGGTAATGAAAAACTGTTTTTT
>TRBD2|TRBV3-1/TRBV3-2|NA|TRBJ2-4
CASSQALAGGDIQYF
TGTGCCAGCAGCCAAGCACTAGCGGGAGGAGACATTCAGTACTTC
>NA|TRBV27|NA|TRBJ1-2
CASSSGPYGYTF
TGTGCCAGCAGTTCCGGTCCCTATGGCTACACCTTC
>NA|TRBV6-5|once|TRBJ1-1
CASSTGQFNEAFF
TGTGCCAGCAGTACTGGACAGTTCAATGAAGCTTTCTTT
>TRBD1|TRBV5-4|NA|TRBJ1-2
CASSSETGANYGYTF
TGTGCCAGCAGCTCCGAGACAGGGGCTAACTATGGCTACACCTTC
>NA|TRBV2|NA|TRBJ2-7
CASKFNRVIYEQYF
TGTGCCAGCAAATTTAACAGGGTTATCTACGAGCAGTACTTC
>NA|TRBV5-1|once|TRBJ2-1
CASSLGGNEQFF
TGCGCCAGCAGCTTGGGAGGAAATGAGCAGTTCTTC
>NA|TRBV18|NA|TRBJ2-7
CASSQLPSSGEQYF
TGTGCCAGCTCGCAACTACCGTCTTCGGGGGAGCAGTACTTC
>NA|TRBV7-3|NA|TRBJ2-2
CASTPGLDYTGELFF
TGTGCCAGCACCCCTGGTCTAGACTACACCGGGGAGCTGTTTTTT
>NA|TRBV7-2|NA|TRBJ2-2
CASSPQIRGTGELFF
TGTGCCAGCAGCCCCCAAATACGAGGCACCGGGGAGCTGTTTTTT
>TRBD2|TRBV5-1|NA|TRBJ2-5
CASSPGLAGFFSETQYF
TGCGCCAGCAGCCCGGGACTAGCGGGTTTCTTTTCGGAGACCCAGTACTTC
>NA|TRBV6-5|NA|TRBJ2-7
CATRGGTGGGGEQYF
TGTGCCACCCGGGGCGGTACTGGGGGGGGCGGCGAGCAGTACTTC
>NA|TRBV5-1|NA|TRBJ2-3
CASRRGYGSTDTQYF
TGCGCCAGCCGTCGAGGGTATGGTAGCACAGATACGCAGTATTTT
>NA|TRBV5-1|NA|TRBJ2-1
CASSLGGGANEQFF
TGCGCCAGCAGCTTGGGTGGCGGGGCGAATGAGCAGTTCTTC
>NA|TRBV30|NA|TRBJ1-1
CAWSVAGLEAFF
TGTGCCTGGAGTGTTGCGGGTTTGGAAGCTTTCTTT
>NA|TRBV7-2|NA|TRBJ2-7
CASSGLNEQYF
TGTGCCAGCAGCGGACTTAACGAGCAGTACTTC
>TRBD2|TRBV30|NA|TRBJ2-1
CAWGSGGNEQFF
TGTGCCTGGGGCTCGGGGGGCAATGAGCAGTTCTTC
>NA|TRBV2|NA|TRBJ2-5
CASSQGFSETQYF
TGTGCCAGCTCCCAGGGGTTCTCGGAGACCCAGTACTTC
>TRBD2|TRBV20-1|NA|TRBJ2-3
CSASGLAGVQDTQYF
TGCAGTGCTAGTGGACTAGCGGGAGTTCAAGATACGCAGTATTTT
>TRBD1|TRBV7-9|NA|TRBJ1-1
CASSKGQGAGTEAFF
TGTGCCAGCAGCAAGGGACAGGGGGCCGGCACTGAAGCTTTCTTT
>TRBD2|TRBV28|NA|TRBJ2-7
CASITSGRGEGYEQYF
TGTGCCAGCATTACCAGCGGGAGGGGAGAGGGCTACGAGCAGTACTTC
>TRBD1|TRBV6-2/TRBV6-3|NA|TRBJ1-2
CASSPRGTGAVKDGYTF
TGTGCCAGCAGCCCTAGGGGGACAGGGGCCGTAAAGGATGGCTACACCTTC
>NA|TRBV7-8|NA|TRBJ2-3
CASSLRGRQYF
TGTGCCAGCAGCCTAAGAGGGAGGCAGTATTTT
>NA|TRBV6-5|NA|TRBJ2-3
CASNDEDYRTDTQYF
TGTGCCAGTAACGATGAGGACTACCGCACAGATACGCAGTATTTT
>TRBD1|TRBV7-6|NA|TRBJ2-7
CASSVEGTGLREQYF
TGTGCCAGCAGCGTGGAGGGGACAGGGTTACGCGAGCAGTACTTC
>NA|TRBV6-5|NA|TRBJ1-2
CASSYSRDYYGYTF
TGTGCCAGCAGTTACTCCCGGGACTACTATGGCTACACCTTC
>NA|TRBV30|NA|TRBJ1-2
CARSWGQDYGYTF
TGTGCCCGTAGCTGGGGGCAGGACTATGGCTACACCTTC
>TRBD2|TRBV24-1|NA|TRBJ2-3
CATSDSTSGVPDTQYF
TGTGCCACCAGTGACTCGACTAGCGGGGTCCCAGATACGCAGTATTTT
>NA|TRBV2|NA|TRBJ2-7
CASSEGPGDEQYF
TGTGCCAGCAGTGAAGGGCCGGGGGACGAGCAGTACTTC
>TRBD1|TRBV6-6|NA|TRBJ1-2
CASSTFYGDRGTLANYGYTF
TGTGCCAGCAGCACTTTTTACGGGGACAGGGGGACCCTGGCTAACTATGGCTACACCTTC
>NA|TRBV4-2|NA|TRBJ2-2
CASSQGLVGNTGELFF
TGTGCCAGCAGCCAAGGACTAGTTGGGAACACCGGGGAGCTGTTTTTT
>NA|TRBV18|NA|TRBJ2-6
CASSSSRGASGANVLTF
TGTGCCAGCTCATCCTCCAGGGGAGCCTCTGGGGCCAACGTCCTGACTTTC
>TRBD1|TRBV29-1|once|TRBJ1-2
CSVGEGGTGLYGYTF
TGCAGCGTCGGGGAGGGTGGGACAGGGCTTTATGGCTACACCTTC
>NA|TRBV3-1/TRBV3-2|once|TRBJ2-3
CASSQSRLAPRQYF
TGTGCCAGCAGCCAGAGTCGCCTAGCCCCGAGACAGTATTTT
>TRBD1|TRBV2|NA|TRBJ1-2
CASSRTGEEYGYTF
TGTGCCAGCAGTCGGACAGGGGAGGAGTATGGCTACACCTTC
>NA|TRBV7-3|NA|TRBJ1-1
CASSQTGLNTEAFF
TGTGCCAGCAGCCAGACAGGCTTGAACACTGAAGCTTTCTTT